These 26 T cell receptor beta chains were all obtained from the same sample, sequenced in a study of post-analysis software for immune sequencing data. Study observations and caveats: The study found TRBV5-6, TRBV5-1 and TRBV20-1 among about five TRBV segments more frequent in patients than controls.

Their specific antigens are unknown. Unique molecular identifiers were present in the TCR beta cDNA libraries. Each CDR3 protein gets one entry after TCRdb re-called the PCR reads with MiXCR. The sample consists of 350,000 to 450,000 distinct CDR3 sequences, approximately 33% of them appearing once. Sequencing used blood. The source of these receptors is a girl aged 5-17 years with multiple sclerosis.

In this sample, this clonotype turned up many times. The chain uses TRBV12-3 or TRBV12-4 and TRBJ1-5, with 7 bases aligning to TRBD1. V lost 8 bases, J lost 7 bases, and 8 bases stayed unmatched. The CDR3 is 13 residues long. CDR3 in DNA: TGTGCCAGCGGGACAGAAGTATCCCAGCCCCAGCATTTT. As protein: CASGTEVSQPQHF.

This clonotype was seen a single time. The rearrangement uses TRBV27 and TRBJ2-1; D is unclear. This CDR3 contains 13 residues. V dropped 5 bases and J dropped 2 bases, with 7 bases sitting between them. In germline, CDR1 is MNHEY, CDR2 SMNVEV (reference sequence). The CDR3 is CASSHVPYNEQFF. The CDR3 DNA reads as TGTGCCAGCAGTCACGTCCCCTACAATGAGCAGTTCTTC.

This clonotype came up once. This chain joins TRBV20-1 and TRBJ2-3; 12 nucleotides agree with TRBD2. The junction had 10 bases not matched to a gene; V was cut back by 3 bases and J by 6 bases. CDR1 and CDR2 (germline): DFQATT, SNEGSKA (reference sequence). This CDR3 region has 16 residues. Here the CDR3 reads CSAREPSGGALDTQYF. The CDR3 DNA reads as TGCAGTGCTAGGGAACCTAGCGGGGGGGCTTTGGATACGCAGTATTTT.

This clonotype was counted a few times. This chain links TRBV12-3 or TRBV12-4 with TRBJ2-7; D might be TRBD1 (5 bases). The CDR3 extends over 14 amino acids. V lost 7 bases, J lost 2 bases, and 15 bases lay in between. CDR3 coding DNA: TGTGCCAGCAAATCGTCTGGGGCCACCTACGAGCAGTACTTC. Translated, it gives CASKSSGATYEQYF.

The V call is TRBV9, the J call TRBJ2-1, with TRBD2 matching 7 bases. From germline, CDR1 is SGDLS and CDR2 YYNGEE. The CDR3 is 15 amino acids. The ends lost 1 base at V and 3 bases at J; junction bases unmatched: 4. The CDR3 here is CASSVRSGDYNEQFF. The CDR3 coding sequence is TGTGCCAGCAGCGTAAGGAGCGGGGACTACAATGAGCAGTTCTTC.

The chain is built from TRBV6-6 and TRBJ2-3; D might be TRBD2 (5 bases). This CDR3 is built from 12 residues. The V end lost 7 bases, the J end lost 4 bases, and 9 bases lay between the germline ends. Germline-derived CDR1 and CDR2 are MNHNY and SVGAGI (reference sequence). The CDR3 here is CASKGAPDTQYF. The CDR3 DNA reads TGTGCCAGCAAGGGAGCCCCAGATACGCAGTATTTT.

This clonotype has a handful of counts. The rearrangement links TRBV7-6 to TRBJ2-1, with a weak D call TRBD1 (6 bases). Trimming removed 0 bases at V and 6 bases at J, with 15 bases between. The CDR3 extends over 16 amino acids. The germline CDR1 and CDR2 sequences are SGHVS and FNYEAQ. The CDR3: CASSLALVLGGNEQFF. The CDR3, as DNA: TGTGCCAGCAGCTTAGCGTTGGTACTAGGGGGCAATGAGCAGTTCTTC.

This clonotype was picked up a small number of times. The junction and the germline gene differ at one end; a read error may be behind it. The rearrangement uses TRBV7-8 and TRBJ2-3; the D gene is possibly TRBD2 (5 bases). CDR3 length equals 15 residues. Looked up from germline, CDR1 is SGHVS and CDR2 is FQNEAQ. CDR3 sequence: CASSLANTATDTQYF. CDR3 nucleotide sequence: TGTGCCAGCAGCCTAGCTAATACAGCCACAGATACGCAGTATTTT.

V and J are TRBV6-5 and TRBJ1-2; 10 nucleotides match TRBD1. The germline V gene has CDR1 MNHEY and CDR2 SVGAGI. V lost 2 bases to trimming and J lost 2 bases; unmatched junction nucleotides: 2. The CDR3 loop spans 15 amino acids. The CDR3 coding sequence is TGTGCCAGCAGTTACGGGACAGGGGTGAACTATGGCTACACCTTC. The encoded protein is CASSYGTGVNYGYTF.

The chain combines TRBV5-1 with TRBJ2-1; TRBD2 might be the D (6 bases). V dropped 7 bases and J dropped 7 bases, with 18 bases sitting between them. Germline assignment: CDR1 SGHRS and CDR2 YFSETQ. CDR3 length equals 14 residues. Here the CDR3 reads CASGEGRRDNEQFF. DNA for the CDR3: TGCGCCAGCGGAGAGGGGAGGCGTGATAATGAGCAGTTCTTC.

Turning to this clonotype: At one boundary the junction diverges from the germline segment, which might be a read error. The genes are TRBV7-2 and TRBJ2-7; 7 nucleotides align to TRBD1. Germline values: CDR1 SGHTA, CDR2 FQGNSA. There are 14 residues in the CDR3. In DNA, the CDR3 is TGTGCCAGCGGCTTATCACAGGGGATTTACGAGCAGTACTTC. It specifies CASGLSQGIYEQYF.

V and J are TRBV5-1 and TRBJ2-3, with TRBD2 matching 7 bases. The trim removed 5 bases at V and 1 base at J, leaving 13 bases unmatched. The germline V gene encodes CDR1 SGHRS and CDR2 YFSETQ. The CDR3 consists of 17 residues. In nucleotides, the CDR3 is TGCGCCAGCAGTTTCTCTGAGGGACTATTCGGCACAGATACGCAGTATTTT. Residues: CASSFSEGLFGTDTQYF.

In its sample, this clonotype was seen a few times. This rearrangement joins TRBV20-1 to TRBJ1-5, with unresolved D. The CDR3 loop spans 14 amino acids. Germline assignment: CDR1 DFQATT and CDR2 SNEGSKA (reference sequence). The CDR3 here is CTLREPYSNQPQHF. The CDR3 DNA reads as TGCACCTTACGAGAGCCCTATAGCAATCAGCCCCAGCATTTT.

This clonotype was counted once. The chain employs TRBV5-1 and TRBJ2-1, with 9 nucleotides matching TRBD2. With V trimmed by 2 bases and J by 7 bases, 7 bases remained unmatched. Germline values: CDR1 SGHRS, CDR2 YFSETQ. The CDR3 covers 15 residues. This CDR3 is CASSFALAGLNEQFF. CDR3 nucleotide sequence: TGCGCCAGCAGCTTTGCGCTAGCGGGGTTGAATGAGCAGTTCTTC.

The chain uses TRBV29-1 and TRBJ1-1, with D uncertain. The V and J ends lost 3 bases and 0 bases respectively, with 17 bases between them. The germline CDR1 and CDR2 sequences are SQVTM and ANQGSEA. CDR3 length equals 16 residues. CDR3 bases: TGCAGCGTTGACGATCCGGGAAGAACCATGAACACTGAAGCTTTCTTT. It is translated as CSVDDPGRTMNTEAFF.

The V call is TRBV6-2 or TRBV6-3, the J call TRBJ1-5; possibly TRBD1 for D (5 bases). Trimming took off 4 bases at V and 2 bases at J, with 12 bases between the two ends. Germline V gives CDR1 MNHEY, CDR2 SVGEGT. The CDR3 totals 15 residues. CDR3 residues: CASSSGQAGNQPQHF. The CDR3 region has the DNA TGTGCCAGCAGTTCTGGACAAGCTGGCAATCAGCCCCAGCATTTT.

The CDR3 region has the DNA TGCGCCAGCAGCCCCGCGGGACAGGGGGCGTGGGAGCAGTACTTC. Translating it yields CASSPAGQGAWEQYF. The V and J genes are TRBV5-1 and TRBJ2-7, with TRBD1 identical over 12 bases. Germline V lookup: CDR1 SGHRS, CDR2 YFSETQ. This CDR3 comprises 15 residues. Losses at the gene ends were 4 bases for V and 7 bases for J; bases not matched to a gene: 9.

This clonotype was seen only a few times. The chain employs TRBV4-2 and TRBJ2-3, with TRBD2 matching over 13 bases. Germline lookup yields CDR1 LGHNA and CDR2 YNFKEQ. V shed 2 bases and J 0 bases; nucleotides not matched to a gene: 5. The CDR3 loop spans 18 amino acids. The CDR3 sequence is CASSQLTSGGFSTDTQYF. The CDR3 bases are TGTGCCAGCAGCCAATTGACTAGCGGGGGGTTTAGCACAGATACGCAGTATTTT.

This clonotype was detected only a few times. This chain uses TRBV27 with TRBJ1-2; the D is unclear. This CDR3 region has 14 residues. The V end was cut by 3 bases, the J end by 0 bases, with 8 bases between. CDR1 and CDR2 (germline): MNHEY, SMNVEV (reference sequence). Here the CDR3 reads CASSFGRSNYGYTF. In nucleotides, the CDR3 is TGTGCCAGCAGTTTCGGCAGATCTAACTATGGCTACACCTTC.

A few counts support this clonotype. V gene TRBV20-1 combines with J gene TRBJ2-1; 8 nucleotides align to TRBD2. CDR1 DFQATT and CDR2 SNEGSKA come from the germline V gene (reference sequence). This CDR3 has 13 residues. The J segment lost 8 bases and the V segment lost 6 bases, leaving 9 bases of the junction unmatched. CDR3 sequence: CSALWAGGYEQFF. In DNA, the CDR3 is TGCAGTGCACTCTGGGCGGGGGGCTATGAGCAGTTCTTC.

J is TRBJ1-1 and V is TRBV28, with 8 bases that match TRBD1. This CDR3 is 17 amino acids long. The trim removed 5 bases at V and 0 bases at J, leaving 11 bases unmatched. Germline CDR1 MDHEN, CDR2 SYDVKM. Here the CDR3 reads CASSVGQGPLMNTEAFF. The CDR3 nucleotides read TGTGCCAGCAGTGTCGGACAGGGCCCACTCATGAACACTGAAGCTTTCTTT.

This clonotype was counted between two and nine times. The chain is built from TRBV5-1 and TRBJ2-5; D is perhaps TRBD1 (6 bases). The CDR3 consists of 12 residues. V was clipped by 4 bases and J by 11 bases, with 15 bases between them. The germline V gene encodes CDR1 SGHRS and CDR2 YFSETQ. This CDR3 reads CASSDGQTEQYF. CDR3 coding DNA: TGCGCCAGCAGCGACGGACAGACAGAGCAGTACTTC.

This chain uses TRBV12-3 or TRBV12-4 with TRBJ2-7; no clear D. The end of the DNA is better explained by TRBJ2-5, so the J call may be wrong. The CDR3 is 10 residues long. In nucleotides, the CDR3 is TGTGCCAGCAGTACCCGGACCCAGTACTTC. Amino acid sequence: CASSTRTQYF.

V is TRBV20-1 and J is TRBJ2-1; D remains ambiguous. The V gene lost 0 bases and the J gene lost 10 bases, with 10 bases spanning the gap. Germline CDR1 is DFQATT and CDR2 is SNEGSKA (reference sequence). There are 12 residues in the CDR3. In DNA form, the CDR3 reads TGCAGTGCTAGAGAGCCCCCTTCCGAGCAGTTCTTC. Its protein is CSAREPPSEQFF.

This clonotype came up a few times. The V call is TRBV27, the J call TRBJ2-1; D call uncertain. CDR1 and CDR2 from the germline V gene are MNHEY and SMNVEV (reference sequence). Trimming removed 1 base from V and 8 bases from J, with 12 bases in between. The CDR3 runs 14 residues. The DNA of the CDR3 is TGTGCCAGCAGTTTATACGTCCCGATCCATGAGCAGTTCTTC. Its protein product is CASSLYVPIHEQFF.

The V and J genes are TRBV7-2 and TRBJ1-6; D unclear. V lost 5 bases, J lost 3 bases, and 11 bases lay in between. This CDR3 spans 15 amino acids. Germline V gives CDR1 SGHTA, CDR2 FQGNSA. CDR3 sequence reads: CASSPPGFYNSPLHF. The DNA for the CDR3 is TGTGCCAGCAGCCCTCCGGGGTTCTATAATTCACCCCTCCACTTT.